The clone carrying this TCR beta chain was recorded a few times. The use of a sample-barcoded 5' primer and a J-beta primer mix characterized a second PCR of roughly 6 to 11 cycles. Each TCR beta cDNA got a 12-nucleotide random molecular identifier. TCRdb re-called the 5' RACE reads with MiXCR, one entry per CDR3 protein. The table records approximately 780,000 distinct CDR3 sequences, roughly 24% of them present only once. This specimen comes from a study of blood T cells in healthy people across ages. The CDR3 has 14 amino acids. Germline CDR1 is SQVTM and CDR2 is ANQGSEA. These data were likewise used in another study, on T cells of mothers and their children. This second study says: The donor cohort consisted of a few healthy Caucasian mothers and their six children.

This receptor was obtained from a boy younger than 18 in good health. V and J are TRBV29-1 and TRBJ2-5; D remains unclear. The J call may be mistaken, given a closer DNA end match to TRBJ2-7. Sequences were obtained from blood. The CDR3, as DNA: TGCAGCGTTGAGCGGCCCGGAATTGTACACGAGCAGTACTTC. Amino acid sequence: CSVERPGIVHEQYF.